This record covers a single T cell receptor beta chain. These data originate in a study of cytomegalovirus exposure and HLA in healthy donors. The PCR was carried out with 60 Vbeta primers and 13 Jbeta primers. Produced via immunoSEQ multiplex PCR; TCRdb's table is partial and in-frame only. This table has about 120,000 clones, around three quarters appearing once. Germline CDR1 SGHTA, CDR2 FQGTGA. The CDR3 runs 16 residues. The V end lost 0 bases, the J end lost 3 bases, and 9 bases lay between the germline ends. The sample was PBMCs. The J gene is TRBJ2-6, the V gene TRBV7-3; D unclear. The receptor comes from a man aged 25-45 years in good health and CMV-seronegative. CDR3 sequence reads: CASSLTGTVGANVLTF. DNA for the CDR3: TGTGCCAGCAGCTTAACTGGCACAGTTGGGGCCAACGTCCTGACTTTC.